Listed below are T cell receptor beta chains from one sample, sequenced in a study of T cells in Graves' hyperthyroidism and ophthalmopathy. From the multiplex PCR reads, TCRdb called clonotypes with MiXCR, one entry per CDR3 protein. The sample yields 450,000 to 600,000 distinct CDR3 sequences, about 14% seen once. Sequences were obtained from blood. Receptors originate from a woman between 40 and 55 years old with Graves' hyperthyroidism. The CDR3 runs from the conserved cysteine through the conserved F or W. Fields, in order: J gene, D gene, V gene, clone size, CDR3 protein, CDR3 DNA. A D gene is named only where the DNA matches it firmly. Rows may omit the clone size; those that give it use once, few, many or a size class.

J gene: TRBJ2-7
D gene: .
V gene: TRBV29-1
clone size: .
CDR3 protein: CSVAHSTYEQYF
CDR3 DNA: TGCAGCGTTGCCCATTCAACCTACGAGCAGTACTTC

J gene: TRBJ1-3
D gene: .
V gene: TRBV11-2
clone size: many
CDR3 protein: CASSLDYSGNTIYF
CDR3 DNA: TGTGCCAGCAGCTTAGATTACTCTGGAAACACCATATATTTT

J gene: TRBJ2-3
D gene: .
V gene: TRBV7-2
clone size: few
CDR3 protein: CASSLALVTQYF
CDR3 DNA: TGTGCCAGCAGCTTAGCACTGGTTACGCAGTATTTT

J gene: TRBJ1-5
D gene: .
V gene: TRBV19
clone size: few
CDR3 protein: CASRTTGDSNQPQHF
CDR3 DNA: TGTGCCAGTAGGACAACAGGCGATAGCAATCAGCCCCAGCATTTT

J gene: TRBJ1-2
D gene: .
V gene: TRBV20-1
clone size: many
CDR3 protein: CSAGGRVYYGYTF
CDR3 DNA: TGCAGTGCCGGCGGCAGGGTTTACTATGGCTACACCTTC

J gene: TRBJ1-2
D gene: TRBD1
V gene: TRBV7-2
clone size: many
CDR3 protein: CASSLDLAGGGYTF
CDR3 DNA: TGTGCCAGCAGCTTAGATCTGGCAGGGGGGGGCTACACCTTC

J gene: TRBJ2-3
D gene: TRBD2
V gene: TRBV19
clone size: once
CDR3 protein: CASTPPLAGDNADTQYF
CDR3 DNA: TGTGCCAGTACCCCCCCCCTAGCGGGAGATAATGCAGATACGCAGTATTTT

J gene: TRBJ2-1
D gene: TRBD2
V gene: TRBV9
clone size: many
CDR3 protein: CASSVLAGGPRNEQFF
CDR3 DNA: TGTGCCAGCAGCGTACTAGCGGGAGGGCCTCGGAATGAGCAGTTCTTC

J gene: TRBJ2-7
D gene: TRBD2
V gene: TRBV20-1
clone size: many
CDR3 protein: CSAREAGGDSYEQYF
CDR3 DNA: TGCAGTGCTAGAGAAGCGGGGGGGGACTCCTACGAGCAGTACTTC

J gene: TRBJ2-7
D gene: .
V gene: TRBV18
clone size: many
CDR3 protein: CASSLRVSYEQYF
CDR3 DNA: TGTGCCAGCTCACTCCGGGTATCCTACGAGCAGTACTTC

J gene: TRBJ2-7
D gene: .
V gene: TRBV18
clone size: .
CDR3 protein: CASSPEGGIGYEQYF
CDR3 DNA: TGTGCCAGCTCACCCGAGGGGGGGATCGGTTACGAGCAGTACTTC

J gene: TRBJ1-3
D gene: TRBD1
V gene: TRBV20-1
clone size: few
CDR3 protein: CSARSGTGGAGNTIYF
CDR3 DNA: TGCAGTGCTAGATCGGGGACAGGGGGCGCCGGAAACACCATATATTTT

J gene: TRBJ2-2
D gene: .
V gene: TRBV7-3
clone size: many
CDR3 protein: CASSRNTNTGELFF
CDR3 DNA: TGTGCCAGCAGCCGAAATACGAACACCGGGGAGCTGTTTTTT

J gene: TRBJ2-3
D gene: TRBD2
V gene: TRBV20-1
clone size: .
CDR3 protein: CSARDLGAGGFYSTDTQYF
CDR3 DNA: TGCAGTGCTAGAGATCTTGGCGCGGGAGGCTTCTATAGCACAGATACGCAGTATTTT

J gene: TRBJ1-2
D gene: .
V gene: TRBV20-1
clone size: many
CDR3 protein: CSAPPSRSVVYTF
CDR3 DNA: TGCAGTGCCCCCCCTTCTCGTAGCGTTGTCTACACCTTC

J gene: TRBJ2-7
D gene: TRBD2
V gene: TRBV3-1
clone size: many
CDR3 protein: CASSQVTSGNYEQYF
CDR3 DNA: TGTGCCAGCAGCCAGGTGACTAGCGGGAACTACGAGCAGTACTTC